Below, 14 T cell receptor beta chains from the same sample are listed, as sequenced in a study of blood T cell repertoires in COVID-19. The assay was immunoSEQ multiplex PCR, and TCRdb's table has in-frame clones only and misses some. The data contain fewer than 250,000 clones, approximately 80% of them singletons. What was sequenced was peripheral blood. The receptors originated from a man in his 60s with acute or convalescent COVID-19.

The rearrangement uses TRBV7-8 and TRBJ1-1; D not certain. Germline values: CDR1 SGHVS, CDR2 FQNEAQ. The V and J ends lost 3 bases and 0 bases respectively, with 11 bases between them. The CDR3 loop spans 15 amino acids. CDR3 sequence: CASSLVVGVNTEAFF. CDR3 coding DNA: TGTGCCAGCAGCTTGGTCGTCGGGGTGAACACTGAAGCTTTCTTT.

The chain is built from TRBV9 and TRBJ2-5, with D possibly being TRBD2 (6 bases). CDR1 and CDR2 from the germline V gene are SGDLS and YYNGEE. The CDR3 spans 15 residues. Trimming took off 0 bases at V and 1 base at J, with 10 bases between the two ends. Written as DNA, the CDR3 is TGTGCCAGCAGCGTAGCGGCGGGAATCCAAGAGACCCAGTACTTC. Translated, it gives CASSVAAGIQETQYF.

This chain connects TRBV20-1 to TRBJ1-2, with 9 nucleotides matching TRBD1. Germline V lookup: CDR1 DFQATT, CDR2 SNEGSKA (reference sequence). Germline trimming cut 3 bases from V and 8 bases from J; bases unmatched to any gene: 10. This CDR3 is 14 amino acids long. CDR3 nucleotide sequence: TGCAGTGCTAGTTACGGGACAGGGTCTGGCGGCTACACCTTC. It translates to CSASYGTGSGGYTF.

This clone was recorded a few times. The rearrangement uses TRBV9 and TRBJ1-2, with D possibly matching TRBD1 (5 bases). Germline V gene lookup returns CDR1 SGDLS and CDR2 YYNGEE. V lost 4 bases, J lost 2 bases, and 12 bases lay in between. The CDR3 is 14 amino acids. The CDR3 here is CASSTGLPNYGYTF. The CDR3 nucleotides read TGTGCCAGCAGCACGGGACTGCCAAACTATGGCTACACCTTC. Full variable domain (rest looked up from reference TRBV9 and TRBJ1-2): DSGVTQTPKHLITATGQRVTLRCSPRSGDLSVYWYQQSLDQGLQFLIQYYNGEERAKGNILERFSAQQFPDLHSELNLSSLELGDSALYFCASSTGLPNYGYTFGSGTRLTVV.

J is TRBJ2-7 and V is TRBV11-2, with 9 bases fitting TRBD2. V trimming: 7 bases; J trimming: 7 bases; junction bases outside the gene matches: 14. This CDR3 is 15 amino acids long. The germline V gene encodes CDR1 SGHAT and CDR2 FQNNGV. For the CDR3, the DNA is TGTGCCAGCATCGGGGGGACTAGCTCTGGACGGGAGCAGTACTTC. Protein product: CASIGGTSSGREQYF.

V usage is TRBV7-9 and J usage is TRBJ1-1; D remains ambiguous. The CDR3 is 12 residues long. V lost 2 bases to trimming and J lost 2 bases, with 3 bases between them. Looked up from germline, CDR1 is SEHNR and CDR2 is FQNEAQ (reference sequence). CDR3 coding DNA: TGTGCCAGCAGCTTACTCAACACTGAAGCTTTCTTT. Translation: CASSLLNTEAFF.

This sequence joins TRBV6-2 or TRBV6-3 and TRBJ2-1, with 12 bases aligning to TRBD2. The CDR3 extends over 15 amino acids. With 4 bases clipped from V and 7 bases from J, the junction kept 5 bases outside the gene matches. The V gene's germline CDR1 is MNHEY and CDR2 SVGEGT. The CDR3 DNA follows: TGTGCCAGCAGTTGGCTAGCGGGGGGGCCGAATGAGCAGTTCTTC. Protein product: CASSWLAGGPNEQFF.

The chain has TRBV27 and TRBJ1-1; D gene ambiguous. This CDR3 contains 13 residues. Trimming removed 3 bases from V and 0 bases from J, with 5 bases in between. The germline gives CDR1 MNHEY, CDR2 SMNVEV (reference sequence). CDR3 sequence reads: CASSFRVNTEAFF. The CDR3 DNA reads TGTGCCAGCAGTTTCCGCGTGAACACTGAAGCTTTCTTT.

V usage is TRBV12-5 and J usage is TRBJ1-4; TRBD1 agrees at 8 bases. Germline values: CDR1 LGHNT, CDR2 FRNRAP. The CDR3 is made up of 13 amino acids. V lost 5 bases to trimming and J lost 4 bases; unmatched junction nucleotides: 0. Here the CDR3 reads CASGGQGNEKLFF. In DNA, the CDR3 is TGTGCTAGTGGTGGACAGGGTAATGAAAAACTGTTTTTT.

The chain carries TRBV5-1 and TRBJ2-2; 9 nucleotides line up with TRBD2. The CDR3 is 16 amino acids. With 4 bases clipped from V and 6 bases from J, the junction kept 10 bases outside the gene matches. Germline V gene data show CDR1 as SGHRS and CDR2 as YFSETQ. CDR3 sequence: CASSATGTSRAGELFF. The CDR3 DNA sequence: TGCGCCAGCAGCGCCACCGGGACTAGCAGAGCCGGGGAGCTGTTTTTT.

This chain links TRBV13 with TRBJ2-2, with 9 bases that match TRBD1. The germline V gene has CDR1 PRHDT and CDR2 FYEKMQ (reference sequence). V shed 5 bases and J 2 bases; nucleotides not matched to a gene: 9. CDR3 size: 17 residues. The CDR3 loop is CASSPQQGQGNTGELFF. The CDR3, as DNA: TGTGCCAGCAGCCCACAACAGGGACAGGGAAACACCGGGGAGCTGTTTTTT.

Details on this clone: A read error may account for a junction end that differs from germline. J is TRBJ2-7 and V is TRBV29-1; D ambiguous. The V gene's germline CDR1 is SQVTM and CDR2 ANQGSEA. The CDR3 sequence is 13 residues long. CDR3 amino acids: CSVEDQSARRRFF. DNA for the CDR3: TGCAGCGTTGAAGATCAATCCGCTAGACGGCGGTTTTTC.

The chain employs TRBV7-3 and TRBJ1-4, with 7 bases that match TRBD1. The CDR3 runs to 17 residues. The ends lost 0 bases at V and 8 bases at J; junction bases unmatched: 12. Germline CDR1 reads SGHTA; CDR2 reads FQGTGA. DNA of the CDR3: TGTGCCAGCAGCTTAACGAGAGGGGGCGAGGTTTGGGAAAAACTGTTTTTT. This codes for CASSLTRGGEVWEKLFF.

J is TRBJ2-2 and V is TRBV9; possibly TRBD2 for D (5 bases). V was trimmed by 0 bases and J by 1 base, leaving 10 bases between them. Germline CDR1 SGDLS, CDR2 YYNGEE. The CDR3 consists of 16 residues. CDR3: CASSVAVGMNTGELFF. CDR3 DNA sequence: TGTGCCAGCAGCGTAGCGGTCGGGATGAACACCGGGGAGCTGTTTTTT. The full variable domain, its missing parts supplied by reference TRBV9 and TRBJ2-2, is DSGVTQTPKHLITATGQRVTLRCSPRSGDLSVYWYQQSLDQGLQFLIQYYNGEERAKGNILERFSAQQFPDLHSELNLSSLELGDSALYFCASSVAVGMNTGELFFGEGSRLTVL.